Only a few counts were recorded for the clone carrying this T cell receptor beta chain. Its cognate antigen is unknown. This CDR3 is 13 amino acids long. Germline V lookup: CDR1 LNHDA, CDR2 SQIVND (reference sequence). Trimming took 5 bases from V and 6 from J, leaving 10 bases between them. The data stem from a study of T cell responses to AZD1222 COVID-19 vaccine. Overall study results and limits: The study sampled repertoires only after the peak T cell response. The donors showed a predominance of white British ancestry and of females, with possible underestimation of clonal diversity. Across the whole spike, CD4 TCRs peaked at regions 160-218 and 743-854. Unmutated variant regions are reportedly targeted by nearly half of spike-specific TCRs.

Only in-frame clones appear in the TCRdb table, and some are missing; sequencing was by immunoSEQ multiplex PCR. The sample records about 180,000 clones, roughly 91% being singletons. The source was peripheral blood, collected 28 days after the second AZD1222 dose. The clonotype was recovered from an adult who received the AZD1222 COVID-19 vaccine. This sequence joins TRBV19 and TRBJ2-2; no reliable D call. The DNA for the CDR3 is TGTGCCAGTAGTTATGCTGGGTCCGGGGAGCTGTTTTTT. It translates to CASSYAGSGELFF.